These 21 T cell receptor beta chains came from one sample sequenced in a study of blood T cell repertoires in COVID-19. The data were produced by immunoSEQ multiplex PCR, yet TCRdb's version contains in-frame clones alone and is incomplete. The sample includes under 85,000 clones, roughly 77% seen only once; the top ten take less than 20%. The sample comprised peripheral blood. All receptors derive from a man older than 75 with acute or convalescent COVID-19.

The chain recombines TRBV3-1 (or the pseudogene TRBV3-2) with TRBJ1-3; 9 bases fit TRBD1. Germline V gene lookup returns CDR1 LGHDT and CDR2 YNNKEL (reference sequence). The CDR3 is 16 amino acids. Trimming cost V 5 bases and J 8 bases; bases outside gene matches: 13. This CDR3 is CASSFKAPGQGYTIYF. CDR3 bases: TGTGCCAGCAGCTTCAAAGCACCGGGACAGGGCTACACCATATATTTT.

This chain connects TRBV4-2 to TRBJ1-3, with D perhaps matching TRBD1 (5 bases). Germline V CDR1 and CDR2: LGHNA, YNFKEQ. This CDR3 comprises 14 residues. V lost 3 bases and J lost 5, with 11 bases in between. The CDR3 region is CASSQDTSRNTIYF. The CDR3 DNA reads as TGTGCCAGCAGCCAGGACACGAGTCGAAACACCATATATTTT.

V and J are TRBV19 and TRBJ2-3, with 8 bases identical to TRBD1. CDR3 size: 14 residues. Germline loops: CDR1 LNHDA, CDR2 SQIVND (reference sequence). V trimming: 3 bases; J trimming: 2 bases; junction bases outside the gene matches: 1. The CDR3 DNA is TGTGCCAGTAGTATGGGACAGGTCACAGATACGCAGTATTTT. Its translation is CASSMGQVTDTQYF.

The J gene is TRBJ2-7, the V gene TRBV19, with a tentative D call TRBD1 (6 bases). CDR3 length: 16 residues. Trimming removed 4 bases from V and 2 bases from J, with 18 bases in between. Germline V CDR1 and CDR2: LNHDA, SQIVND (reference sequence). Here the CDR3 reads CASSTKTTGSPYEQYF. The CDR3 DNA is TGTGCCAGTAGTACCAAAACTACAGGGTCTCCCTACGAGCAGTACTTC. Drawing the rest from reference TRBV19 and TRBJ2-7, the complete variable domain is DGGITQSPKYLFRKEGQNVTLSCEQNLNHDAMYWYRQDPGQGLRLIYYSQIVNDFQKGDIAEGYSVSREKKESFPLTVTSAQKNPTAFYLCASSTKTTGSPYEQYFGPGTRLTVT.

This chain connects TRBV24-1 to TRBJ2-3; 8 bases agree with TRBD2. The junction had 9 bases not matched to a gene; V was cut back by 4 bases and J by 4 bases. Germline CDR1 and CDR2: KGHDR and SFDVKD. The CDR3 length is 16 residues. The CDR3: CATSDPGLASADTQYF. CDR3 bases: TGTGCCACCAGTGACCCCGGACTAGCCAGCGCAGATACGCAGTATTTT.

The chain combines TRBV29-1 with TRBJ2-2, with a weak D call TRBD2 (6 bases). Germline lookup yields CDR1 SQVTM and CDR2 ANQGSEA. The CDR3 totals 15 residues. The V and J ends lost 1 base and 5 bases respectively, with 14 bases between them. This chain's CDR3 is CSVEGPGAETGELFF. The DNA of the CDR3 is TGCAGCGTTGAAGGGCCGGGAGCTGAGACCGGGGAGCTGTTTTTT.

The rearrangement joins TRBV19 to TRBJ2-3; D is possibly TRBD2 (6 bases). Trimming stripped 5 bases from V and 6 bases from J, with 21 bases between. CDR3 size: 16 residues. Germline V CDR1 and CDR2: LNHDA, SQIVND (reference sequence). For the CDR3, the DNA is TGTGCCAGTAGTCTACGGCGGGGCGAAATTTCCGATACGCAGTATTTT. Encoded protein: CASSLRRGEISDTQYF.

V and J are TRBV9 and TRBJ1-2; D is unclear. The CDR3 runs to 15 residues. Germline CDR1 is SGDLS and CDR2 is YYNGEE. V was cut by 0 bases and J by 8 bases, with 17 bases left in between. DNA of the CDR3: TGTGCCAGCAGCGTAGCTAAAAACGGGGTACCGGGCTACACCTTC. It translates to CASSVAKNGVPGYTF.

The chain has TRBV4-1 and TRBJ1-4; weak D call: TRBD1 (5 bases). The length of the CDR3 is 17 residues. CDR1 and CDR2 from the germline V gene are MGHRA and YSYEKL. V dropped 5 bases and J dropped 6 bases, with 22 bases sitting between them. The CDR3 DNA sequence: TGCGCCAGCAGCTCCGTATTAAGGGAAAGGGGTTATGAAAAACTGTTTTTT. This translates into CASSSVLRERGYEKLFF.

V and J are TRBV7-2 and TRBJ1-4; D might be TRBD1 (5 bases). The V end lost 3 bases, the J end lost 14 bases, and 16 bases lay between the germline ends. CDR1 and CDR2 (germline): SGHTA, FQGNSA. The CDR3 runs to 13 residues. The CDR3 DNA sequence: TGTGCCAGCAGCTTGGGGGAGGGTGTTAAGCTGTTTTTT. Its protein product is CASSLGEGVKLFF.

The genes are TRBV19 and TRBJ2-1, with unresolved D. The V gene's germline CDR1 is LNHDA and CDR2 SQIVND (reference sequence). The V end lost 3 bases, the J end lost 4 bases, and 7 bases lay between the germline ends. The CDR3 is 13 residues long. CDR3 nucleotide sequence: TGTGCCAGTAGTATTATCAGTTACAATGAGCAGTTCTTC. It specifies CASSIISYNEQFF.

The CDR3 coding sequence is TGTGCCAGTAGTATGACGTGGACAGGGGACCCTGAAGCTTTCTTT. Translating it yields CASSMTWTGDPEAFF. This chain uses TRBV19 with TRBJ1-1, with TRBD1 identical over 9 bases. After removal of 3 bases from V and 6 bases from J, the junction contained 8 bases not matched to a gene. Germline V CDR1 and CDR2: LNHDA, SQIVND (reference sequence). The CDR3 is made up of 15 amino acids.

The gene calls are TRBV7-2 and TRBJ1-1, with TRBD1 matching over 7 bases. V shed 5 bases, J shed 7 bases, and the junction held 10 bases outside the gene matches. Looked up from germline, CDR1 is SGHTA and CDR2 is FQGNSA. This CDR3 has 14 amino acids. The DNA for the CDR3 is TGTGCCAGCAGCCCAGTCTTCGGGACAGTTGAAGCTTTCTTT. Its protein product is CASSPVFGTVEAFF.

The table lists this clone with a count of one. The rearrangement links TRBV6-5 to TRBJ2-7; TRBD1 might be the D (5 bases). The CDR3 spans 14 residues. Germline-derived CDR1 and CDR2 are MNHEY and SVGAGI. V lost 2 bases, J lost 0 bases, and 8 bases lay in between. CDR3 DNA: TGTGCCAGCAGTTACATAAGGGGCTCCTACGAGCAGTACTTC. Its translation is CASSYIRGSYEQYF.

The V call is TRBV1, the J call TRBJ2-2; the table's D call, TRBD2, was not checked against the DNA. TRBV1 is tagged as a pseudogene. This CDR3 is built from 17 residues. CDR3 sequence (DNA): TGCACCAGCAGCCAAGAGACGGGACTAGACAAGACCGGGGAGCTGTTTTTT. Translated, it gives CTSSQETGLDKTGELFF.

The chain links TRBV7-3 to TRBJ2-1, with 9 bases aligning to TRBD2. This CDR3 comprises 14 residues. Germline CDR1 and CDR2: SGHTA and FQGTGA. V lost 5 bases to trimming and J lost 7 bases; unmatched junction nucleotides: 6. CDR3 DNA: TGTGCCAGCAGCCCTCCGGGACTAGCAAATGAGCAGTTCTTC. Translation gives CASSPPGLANEQFF.

This clone was counted only a few times. The V gene is TRBV6-5, the J gene TRBJ1-2, with D possibly matching TRBD1 (6 bases). The germline gives CDR1 MNHEY, CDR2 SVGAGI. V was pared by 0 bases and J by 4 bases, with 12 bases between. This CDR3 comprises 15 residues. Here the CDR3 reads CASSYSSDSLYGYTF. The CDR3 nucleotides read TGTGCCAGCAGTTACTCTTCGGACAGCCTCTATGGCTACACCTTC.

V is TRBV5-3 and J is TRBJ1-1; weak D call: TRBD1 (5 bases). TRBV5-3 is sorted into the ORF group, with uncertain function. The germline V and J ends were trimmed by 0 bases and 2 bases, with 14 bases remaining between them. This CDR3 is built from 16 residues. The CDR3 here is CARSLVSGGFNTEAFF. CDR3 bases: TGTGCCAGAAGCTTGGTGTCGGGGGGATTCAACACTGAAGCTTTCTTT.

The rearrangement uses TRBV3-1 (or the pseudogene TRBV3-2) and TRBJ1-3; D remains ambiguous. This CDR3 has 11 residues. The V gene lost 6 bases and the J gene lost 6 bases, with 6 bases spanning the gap. Germline CDR1 and CDR2: LGHDT and YNNKEL (reference sequence). The DNA for the CDR3 is TGTGCCAGCAGTCGAGTAAACACCATATATTTT. Translated, it gives CASSRVNTIYF.

This chain connects TRBV7-2 to TRBJ2-3, with 8 positions matching TRBD2. With V trimmed by 1 base and J by 4 bases, 10 bases remained unmatched. The CDR3 extends over 17 amino acids. Germline loops: CDR1 SGHTA, CDR2 FQGNSA. CDR3 in amino acids: CASSLVPSGGGSDTQYF. DNA of the CDR3: TGTGCCAGCAGCTTAGTACCCTCGGGCGGGGGGTCAGATACGCAGTATTTT. The full variable domain, in which reference TRBV7-2 and TRBJ2-3 provide the parts outside the CDR3, is GAGVSQSPSNKVTEKGKDVELRCDPISGHTALYWYRQSLGQGLEFLIYFQGNSAPDKSGLPSDRFSAERTGGSVSTLTIQRTQQEDSAVYLCASSLVPSGGGSDTQYFGPGTRLTVL.

The chain recombines TRBV5-1 with TRBJ1-1, with 7 bases matching TRBD1. The CDR3 length is 14 residues. From germline, CDR1 is SGHRS and CDR2 YFSETQ. Trimming at V came to 4 bases and at J to 7 bases, leaving 10 bases not matched to a gene. The CDR3 loop is CASSLDRVSFEAFF. CDR3 nucleotides: TGCGCCAGCAGCCTCGACAGGGTCTCGTTTGAAGCTTTCTTT.